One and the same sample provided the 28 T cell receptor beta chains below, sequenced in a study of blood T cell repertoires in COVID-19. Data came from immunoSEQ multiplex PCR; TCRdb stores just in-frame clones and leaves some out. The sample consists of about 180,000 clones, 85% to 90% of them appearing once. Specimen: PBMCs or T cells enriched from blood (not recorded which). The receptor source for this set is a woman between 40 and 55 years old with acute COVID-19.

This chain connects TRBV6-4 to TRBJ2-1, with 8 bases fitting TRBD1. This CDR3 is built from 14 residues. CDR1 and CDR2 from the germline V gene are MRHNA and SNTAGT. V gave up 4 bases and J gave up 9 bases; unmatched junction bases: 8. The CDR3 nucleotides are TGTGCCAGCAGTGCTTCGACAGGGGTAATTGAGCAGTTCTTC. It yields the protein CASSASTGVIEQFF.

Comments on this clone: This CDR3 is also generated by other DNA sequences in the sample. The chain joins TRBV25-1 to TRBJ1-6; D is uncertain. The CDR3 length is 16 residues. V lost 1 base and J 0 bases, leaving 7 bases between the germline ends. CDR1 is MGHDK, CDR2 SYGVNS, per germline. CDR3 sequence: CASSELGSSYNSPLHF. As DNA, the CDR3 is TGTGCCAGCAGTGAATTGGGCAGCTCCTATAATTCACCCCTCCACTTT.

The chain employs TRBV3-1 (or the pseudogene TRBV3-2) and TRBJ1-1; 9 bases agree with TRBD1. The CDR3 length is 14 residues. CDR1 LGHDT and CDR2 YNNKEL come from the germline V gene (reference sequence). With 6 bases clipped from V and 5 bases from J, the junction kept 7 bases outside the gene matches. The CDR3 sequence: CASRPTGTGTEAFF. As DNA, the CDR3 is TGTGCCAGCAGACCGACCGGGACAGGGACTGAAGCTTTCTTT.

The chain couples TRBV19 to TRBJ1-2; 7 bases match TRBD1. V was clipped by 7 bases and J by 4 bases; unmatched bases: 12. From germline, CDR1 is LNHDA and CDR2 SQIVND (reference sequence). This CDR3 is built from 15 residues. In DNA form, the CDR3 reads TGTGCCAGTACCCCCCACAGGGGAGCTGGCTATGGCTACACCTTC. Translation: CASTPHRGAGYGYTF. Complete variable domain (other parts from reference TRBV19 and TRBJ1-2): DGGITQSPKYLFRKEGQNVTLSCEQNLNHDAMYWYRQDPGQGLRLIYYSQIVNDFQKGDIAEGYSVSREKKESFPLTVTSAQKNPTAFYLCASTPHRGAGYGYTFGSGTRLTVV.

DNA for the CDR3: TGTGCCAGCTCACCTTTGGACAGTAGAAACACCGGGGAGCTGTTTTTT. As protein: CASSPLDSRNTGELFF. This chain connects TRBV18 to TRBJ2-2; TRBD1 is a possible D gene (6 bases). The CDR3 is 16 residues long. Trimming took 3 bases from V and 2 from J, leaving 13 bases between them. Germline V CDR1 and CDR2: KGHSH, LQKENI.

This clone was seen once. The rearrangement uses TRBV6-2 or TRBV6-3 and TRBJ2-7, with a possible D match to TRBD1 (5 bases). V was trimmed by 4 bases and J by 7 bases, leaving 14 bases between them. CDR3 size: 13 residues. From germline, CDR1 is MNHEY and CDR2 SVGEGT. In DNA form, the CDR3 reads TGTGCCAGCAGTTTCTCCTCCCGGACAGAGCAGTACTTC. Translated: CASSFSSRTEQYF.

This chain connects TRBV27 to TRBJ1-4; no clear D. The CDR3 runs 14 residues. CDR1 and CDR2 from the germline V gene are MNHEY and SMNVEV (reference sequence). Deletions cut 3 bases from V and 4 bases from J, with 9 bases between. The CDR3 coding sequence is TGTGCCAGCAGTTTCCGGAGAGTTAATGAAAAACTGTTTTTT. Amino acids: CASSFRRVNEKLFF.

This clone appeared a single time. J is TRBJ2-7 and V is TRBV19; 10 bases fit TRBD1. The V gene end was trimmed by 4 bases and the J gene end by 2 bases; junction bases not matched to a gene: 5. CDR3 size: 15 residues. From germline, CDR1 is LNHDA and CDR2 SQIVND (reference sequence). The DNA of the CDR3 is TGTGCCAGTAGTACAGTGGGACAGGGGACCTACGAGCAGTACTTC. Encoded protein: CASSTVGQGTYEQYF.

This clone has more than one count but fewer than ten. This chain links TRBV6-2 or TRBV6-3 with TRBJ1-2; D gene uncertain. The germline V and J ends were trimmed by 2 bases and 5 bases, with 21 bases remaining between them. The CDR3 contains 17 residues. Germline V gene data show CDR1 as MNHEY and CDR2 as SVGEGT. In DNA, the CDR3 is TGTGCCAGCAGTTACAAGGACTCCTCTCCTTATCTTTATGGCTACACCTTC. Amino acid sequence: CASSYKDSSPYLYGYTF.

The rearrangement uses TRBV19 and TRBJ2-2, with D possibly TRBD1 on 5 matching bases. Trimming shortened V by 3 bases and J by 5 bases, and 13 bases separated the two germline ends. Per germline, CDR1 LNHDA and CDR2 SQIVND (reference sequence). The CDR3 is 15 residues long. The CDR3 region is CASSIEGVGTGELFF. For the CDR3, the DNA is TGTGCCAGTAGTATTGAAGGGGTTGGTACCGGGGAGCTGTTTTTT.

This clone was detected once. The DNA for the CDR3 is TGTGCCAGCAGCAGCAACAGGGGGAGCATCACCGGGGAGCTGTTTTTT. Its translation: CASSSNRGSITGELFF. The chain is built from TRBV5-4 and TRBJ2-2, with 8 bases identical to TRBD1. CDR3 length equals 16 residues. V lost 4 bases to trimming and J lost 4 bases; unmatched junction nucleotides: 9. CDR1 is SGHNT and CDR2 is YYREEE in the germline V gene (reference sequence).

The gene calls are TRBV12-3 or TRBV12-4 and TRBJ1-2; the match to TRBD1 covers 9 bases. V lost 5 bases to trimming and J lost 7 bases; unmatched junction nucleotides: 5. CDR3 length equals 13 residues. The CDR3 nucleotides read TGTGCCAGCAGTCCGGGACAGGGAGGTGGCTACACCTTC. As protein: CASSPGQGGGYTF.

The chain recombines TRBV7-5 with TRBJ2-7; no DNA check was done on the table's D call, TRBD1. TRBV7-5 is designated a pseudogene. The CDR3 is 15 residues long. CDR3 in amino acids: CVRSLETGQGYEQYF. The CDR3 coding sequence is TGTGTCAGAAGCTTAGAAACTGGACAGGGTTACGAGCAGTACTTC.

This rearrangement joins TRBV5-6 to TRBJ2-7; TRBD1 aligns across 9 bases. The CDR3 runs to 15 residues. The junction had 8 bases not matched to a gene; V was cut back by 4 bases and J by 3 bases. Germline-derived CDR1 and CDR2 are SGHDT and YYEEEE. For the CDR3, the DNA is TGTGCCAGCAGCGGACCGGGACAGGGTCACTACGAGCAGTACTTC. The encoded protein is CASSGPGQGHYEQYF.

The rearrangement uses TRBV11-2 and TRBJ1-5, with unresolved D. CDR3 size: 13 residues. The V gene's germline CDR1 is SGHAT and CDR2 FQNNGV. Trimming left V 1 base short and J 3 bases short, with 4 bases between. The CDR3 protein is CASSLGVNQPQHF. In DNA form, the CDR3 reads TGTGCCAGCAGCTTAGGAGTCAATCAGCCCCAGCATTTT.

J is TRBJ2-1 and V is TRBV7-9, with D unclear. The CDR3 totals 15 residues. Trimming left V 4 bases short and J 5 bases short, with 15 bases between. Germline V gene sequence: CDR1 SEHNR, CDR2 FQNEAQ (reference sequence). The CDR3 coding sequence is TGTGCCAGCAGCTCTGGAGTGGATTCCGACAATGAGCAGTTCTTC. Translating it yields CASSSGVDSDNEQFF.

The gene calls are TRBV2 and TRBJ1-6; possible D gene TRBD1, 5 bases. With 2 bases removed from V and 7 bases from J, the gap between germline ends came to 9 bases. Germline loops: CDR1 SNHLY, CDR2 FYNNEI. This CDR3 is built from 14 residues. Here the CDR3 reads CASSESRANSPLHF. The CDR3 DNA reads TGTGCCAGCAGTGAAAGCAGGGCCAATTCACCCCTCCACTTT.

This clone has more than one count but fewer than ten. The CDR3 nucleotides read TGTGCCAGCAGCTTAGAGACGGGATTCCTGGGTAGCAATCAGCCCCAGCATTTT. Encoded protein: CASSLETGFLGSNQPQHF. The rearrangement links TRBV7-9 to TRBJ1-5; no clear D gene. V was shortened by 1 base and J by 0 bases, with 16 bases between the two germline ends. Germline V CDR1 and CDR2: SEHNR, FQNEAQ (reference sequence). The CDR3 sequence is 18 residues long. The full variable domain, with the rest looked up from reference TRBV7-9 and TRBJ1-5, is DTGVSQNPRHKITKRGQNVTFRCDPISEHNRLYWYRQTLGQGPEFLTYFQNEAQLEKSRLLSDRFSAERPKGSFSTLEIQRTEQGDSAMYLCASSLETGFLGSNQPQHFGDGTRLSIL.

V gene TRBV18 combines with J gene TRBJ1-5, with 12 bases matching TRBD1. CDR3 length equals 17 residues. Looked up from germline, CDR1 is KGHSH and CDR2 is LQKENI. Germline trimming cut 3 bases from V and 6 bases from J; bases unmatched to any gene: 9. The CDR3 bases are TGTGCCAGCTCACCCCCGGGACAGGGGGCGATGGGTCAGCCCCAGCATTTT. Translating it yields CASSPPGQGAMGQPQHF.

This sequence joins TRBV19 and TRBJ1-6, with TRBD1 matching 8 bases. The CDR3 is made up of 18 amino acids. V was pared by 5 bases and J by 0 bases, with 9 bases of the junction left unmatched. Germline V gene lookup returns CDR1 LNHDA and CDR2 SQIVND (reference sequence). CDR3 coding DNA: TGTGCCAGTAGTGCTACGCAGGGGGCCGGCTCCTATAATTCACCCCTCCACTTT. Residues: CASSATQGAGSYNSPLHF. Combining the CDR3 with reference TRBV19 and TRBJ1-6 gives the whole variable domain DGGITQSPKYLFRKEGQNVTLSCEQNLNHDAMYWYRQDPGQGLRLIYYSQIVNDFQKGDIAEGYSVSREKKESFPLTVTSAQKNPTAFYLCASSATQGAGSYNSPLHFGNGTRLTVT.

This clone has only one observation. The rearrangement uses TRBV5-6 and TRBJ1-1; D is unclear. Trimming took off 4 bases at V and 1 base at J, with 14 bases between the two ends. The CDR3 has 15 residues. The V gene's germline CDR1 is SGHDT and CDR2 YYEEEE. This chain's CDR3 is CASSLWSHGNTEAFF. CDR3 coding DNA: TGTGCCAGCAGCCTATGGTCGCATGGGAACACTGAAGCTTTCTTT.

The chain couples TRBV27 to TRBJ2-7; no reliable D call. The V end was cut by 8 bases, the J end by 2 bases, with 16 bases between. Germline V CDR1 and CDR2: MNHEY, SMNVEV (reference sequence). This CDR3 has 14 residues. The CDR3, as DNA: TGTGCCAGCTCGAGTCTGAGGCTAGCCTACGAGCAGTACTTC. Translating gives CASSSLRLAYEQYF.

CDR3 DNA sequence: TGTGCCAGCAGCGTACAGGATACGGGATACAATGAGCAGTTCTTC. This translates into CASSVQDTGYNEQFF. The V and J genes are TRBV9 and TRBJ2-1; weak D call: TRBD2 (5 bases). The V end lost 1 base, the J end lost 4 bases, and 12 bases lay between the germline ends. This CDR3 spans 15 amino acids. Per the germline V gene, CDR1 is SGDLS and CDR2 is YYNGEE.

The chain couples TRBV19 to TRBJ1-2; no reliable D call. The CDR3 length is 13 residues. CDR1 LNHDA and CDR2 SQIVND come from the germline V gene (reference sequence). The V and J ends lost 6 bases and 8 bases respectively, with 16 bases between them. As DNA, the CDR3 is TGTGCCAGTAGCCTAAACCTCAGAGGAGGCTACACCTTC. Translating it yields CASSLNLRGGYTF.

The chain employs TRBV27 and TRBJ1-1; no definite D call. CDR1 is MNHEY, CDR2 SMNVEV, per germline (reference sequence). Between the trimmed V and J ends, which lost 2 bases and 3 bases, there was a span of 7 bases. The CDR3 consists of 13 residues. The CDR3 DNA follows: TGTGCCAGCAGTTTAAGTCGGGACACTGAAGCTTTCTTT. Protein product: CASSLSRDTEAFF.

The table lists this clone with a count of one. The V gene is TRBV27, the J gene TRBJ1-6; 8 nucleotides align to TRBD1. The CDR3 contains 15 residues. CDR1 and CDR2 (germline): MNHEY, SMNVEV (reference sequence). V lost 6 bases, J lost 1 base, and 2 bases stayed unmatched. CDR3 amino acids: CASRGTGSYNSPLHF. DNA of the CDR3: TGTGCCAGCAGGGGGACAGGTTCCTATAATTCACCCCTCCACTTT.

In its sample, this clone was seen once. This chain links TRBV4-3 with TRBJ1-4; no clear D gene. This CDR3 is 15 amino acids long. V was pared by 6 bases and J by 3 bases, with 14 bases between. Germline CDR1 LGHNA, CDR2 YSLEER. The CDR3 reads CASSLQVGANEKLFF. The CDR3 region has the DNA TGCGCCAGCAGTCTCCAAGTCGGGGCTAATGAAAAACTGTTTTTT.

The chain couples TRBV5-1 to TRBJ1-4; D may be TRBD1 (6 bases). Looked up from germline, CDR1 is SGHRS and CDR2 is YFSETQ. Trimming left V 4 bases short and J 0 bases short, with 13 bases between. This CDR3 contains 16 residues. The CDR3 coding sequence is TGCGCCAGCAGCGCGGCGAACAGGGCAACTAATGAAAAACTGTTTTTT. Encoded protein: CASSAANRATNEKLFF. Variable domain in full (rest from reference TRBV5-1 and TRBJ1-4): KAGVTQTPRYLIKTRGQQVTLSCSPISGHRSVSWYQQTPGQGLQFLFEYFSETQRNKGNFPGRFSGRQFSNSRSEMNVSTLELGDSALYLCASSAANRATNEKLFFGSGTQLSVL.